These 17 T cell receptor beta chains were sequenced from one sample in a study of shared clonotypes between healthy human individuals. Sequencing was performed with immunoSEQ multiplex PCR; in TCRdb, only in-frame clones are kept and a portion is missing. The sample comprises about 2,500,000 clones, around nine tenths of which are singletons, and around 0.15% rests with the top ten. Sequencing was done on a sample of naive CD4+ T cells sorted from blood. Subset of the sample: CD45RA+ positively selected. Receptors originate from a man younger than 35 in good health.

A single count supports this clone. The CDR3 is CASSFRSILGHGQYF. The CDR3 DNA reads as TGTGCCAGCAGCTTCCGGTCCATTTTAGGGCACGGGCAGTACTTC. The chain links TRBV5-6 to TRBJ2-7, with D uncertain. Trimming stripped 2 bases from V and 9 bases from J, with 21 bases between. Germline CDR1 and CDR2: SGHDT and YYEEEE. The CDR3 has 15 residues. Drawing the rest from reference TRBV5-6 and TRBJ2-7, the complete variable domain is DAGVTQSPTHLIKTRGQQVTLRCSPKSGHDTVSWYQQALGQGPQFIFQYYEEEERQRGNFPDRFSGHQFPNYSSELNVNALLLGDSALYLCASSFRSILGHGQYFGPGTRLTVT.

In the case of this clone: This same CDR3 is encoded by further DNA sequences in the sample. This chain joins TRBV7-2 and TRBJ1-5, with 7 bases lining up with TRBD1. The J segment lost 2 bases and the V segment lost 4 bases, leaving 2 bases of the junction unmatched. The CDR3 spans 14 residues. Germline assignment: CDR1 SGHTA and CDR2 FQGNSA. CDR3 amino acids: CASSSDRGNQPQHF. Written as DNA, the CDR3 is TGTGCCAGCAGCTCCGACAGGGGCAATCAGCCCCAGCATTTT. Full variable domain (missing parts from reference TRBV7-2 and TRBJ1-5): GAGVSQSPSNKVTEKGKDVELRCDPISGHTALYWYRQSLGQGLEFLIYFQGNSAPDKSGLPSDRFSAERTGGSVSTLTIQRTQQEDSAVYLCASSSDRGNQPQHFGDGTRLSIL.

The chain recombines TRBV18 with TRBJ2-7, with 10 bases identical to TRBD1. The CDR3 has 15 amino acids. The germline gives CDR1 KGHSH, CDR2 LQKENI. J lost 3 bases, V lost 3 bases, and 5 bases had no gene match. CDR3: CASSPFGQGGYEQYF. The CDR3 DNA follows: TGTGCCAGCTCACCTTTCGGACAGGGGGGCTACGAGCAGTACTTC.

In regard to this clone: Germline and junction disagree at one end, which may indicate a read error. V usage is TRBV7-2 and J usage is TRBJ2-4; 8 bases line up with TRBD2. Looked up from germline, CDR1 is SGHTA and CDR2 is FQGNSA. The CDR3 totals 15 residues. DNA of the CDR3: TGTGCCAGCAGCTTAGACGGTAGCGGGAAAACCAGTTTTCACTTC. It codes for CASSLDGSGKTSFHF. The entire variable domain, with the rest obtained from reference TRBV7-2 and TRBJ2-4, is as follows: GAGVSQSPSNKVTEKGKDVELRCDPISGHTALYWYRQSLGQGLEFLIYFQGNSAPDKSGLPSDRFSAERTGGSVSTLTIQRTQQEDSAVYLCASSLDGSGKTSFHFGAGTRLSVL.

The chain recombines TRBV10-3 with TRBJ1-1; 7 bases are shared with TRBD1. The junction had 9 bases not matched to a gene; V was cut back by 3 bases and J by 8 bases. Germline CDR1 ENHRY, CDR2 SYGVKD. The CDR3 extends over 14 amino acids. The CDR3 sequence: CAISDPGQAREAFF. The CDR3 DNA sequence: TGTGCCATCAGTGACCCCGGACAGGCAAGGGAAGCTTTCTTT.

The chain combines TRBV5-6 with TRBJ1-1; tentative D call: TRBD1 (5 bases). This CDR3 is 13 amino acids long. The V end was cut by 4 bases, the J end by 1 base, with 8 bases between. Germline V CDR1 and CDR2: SGHDT, YYEEEE. DNA of the CDR3: TGTGCCAGCAGCATAAGGGGGAACACTGAAGCTTTCTTT. This translates into CASSIRGNTEAFF.

This sequence joins TRBV4-3 and TRBJ2-2, with D possibly being TRBD2 (5 bases). Trimming took 3 bases from V and 2 from J, leaving 16 bases between them. CDR3 length equals 17 residues. From germline, CDR1 is LGHNA and CDR2 YSLEER. CDR3 residues: CASSHPRSGINTGELFF. The DNA for the CDR3 is TGCGCCAGCAGCCATCCACGGAGCGGAATTAACACCGGGGAGCTGTTTTTT.

The J gene is TRBJ2-5, the V gene TRBV2, with TRBD2 matching 8 bases. J gave up 5 bases and V 8 bases, and 13 bases lay outside the gene matches. CDR1 and CDR2 from the germline V gene are SNHLY and FYNNEI. The CDR3 runs 15 residues. CDR3 in amino acids: CASYSTGLVYETQYF. The CDR3 DNA sequence: TGTGCCAGCTATTCTACGGGACTAGTATATGAGACCCAGTACTTC. Combining the CDR3 with reference TRBV2 and TRBJ2-5 gives the whole variable domain EPEVTQTPSHQVTQMGQEVILRCVPISNHLYFYWYRQILGQKVEFLVSFYNNEISEKSEIFDDQFSVERPDGSNFTLKIRSTKLEDSAMYFCASYSTGLVYETQYFGPGTRLLVL.

The chain uses TRBV5-6 and TRBJ1-4; a possible D gene is TRBD1 (5 bases). The CDR3 extends over 14 amino acids. The germline V gene has CDR1 SGHDT and CDR2 YYEEEE. The V and J ends lost 4 bases and 7 bases respectively, with 14 bases between them. The CDR3, as DNA: TGTGCCAGCAGCCCACGGGGGGGGAGTGAAAAACTGTTTTTT. Residues: CASSPRGGSEKLFF.

CDR3 bases: TGCGCCAGCAGCTTGAATGTCTTGGGCACCGGGGAGCTGTTTTTT. It translates to CASSLNVLGTGELFF. The chain recombines TRBV5-1 with TRBJ2-2; D not certain. The germline V gene has CDR1 SGHRS and CDR2 YFSETQ. Trimming shortened V by 1 base and J by 4 bases, and 11 bases separated the two germline ends. The CDR3 covers 15 residues.

The rearrangement links TRBV6-1 to TRBJ2-7; 7 nucleotides match TRBD1. With V trimmed by 3 bases and J by 3 bases, 5 bases remained unmatched. This CDR3 is built from 14 residues. Looked up from germline, CDR1 is MNHNS and CDR2 is SASEGT. The CDR3 nucleotides read TGTGCCAGCAGTGATCCGGGACAGCGCTACGAGCAGTACTTC. Translation: CASSDPGQRYEQYF.

This clone has just one count. The CDR3 DNA follows: TGTGCCAGCAGTTTATTCGCTGATGAAAAACTGTTTTTT. Translating gives CASSLFADEKLFF. This chain connects TRBV28 to TRBJ1-4, with D uncertain. The CDR3 totals 13 residues. CDR1 MDHEN and CDR2 SYDVKM come from the germline V gene. Trimming removed 1 base at V and 6 bases at J, with 6 bases between.

As concerns this clone: Other DNA sequences in this sample translate to the same CDR3. This chain uses TRBV7-3 with TRBJ2-6; D unclear. This CDR3 has 14 residues. V lost 5 bases and J 0 bases, leaving 5 bases between the germline ends. CDR1 is SGHTA and CDR2 is FQGTGA in the germline V gene. CDR3 coding DNA: TGTGCCAGCAGCCGCAACTCTGGGGCCAACGTCCTGACTTTC. This codes for CASSRNSGANVLTF.

This chain connects TRBV5-1 to TRBJ2-7; 8 bases match TRBD2. V was clipped by 3 bases and J by 0 bases; unmatched bases: 8. This CDR3 is 16 amino acids long. CDR1 SGHRS and CDR2 YFSETQ come from the germline V gene. The CDR3 loop is CASSSVAGRISYEQYF. The CDR3, as DNA: TGCGCCAGCAGCTCAGTAGCGGGGAGAATCTCCTACGAGCAGTACTTC.

J is TRBJ2-2 and V is TRBV28, with no clear D. The CDR3 consists of 14 residues. V was trimmed by 2 bases and J by 1 base, leaving 5 bases between them. Germline V gene lookup returns CDR1 MDHEN and CDR2 SYDVKM. DNA of the CDR3: TGTGCCAGCAGTTTAGTGAGGAACACCGGGGAGCTGTTTTTT. Its translation is CASSLVRNTGELFF.

This chain links TRBV9 with TRBJ2-3, with 8 bases fitting TRBD1. In germline, CDR1 is SGDLS, CDR2 YYNGEE. The CDR3 runs to 16 residues. J was trimmed by 1 base and V by 0 bases; bases with no gene match: 4. Written as DNA, the CDR3 is TGTGCCAGCAGCGTAGCAGGGGGCTTCGGCACAGATACGCAGTATTTT. The encoded protein is CASSVAGGFGTDTQYF.

As for this clone: Other DNA sequences in the same sample also yield this CDR3. This chain uses TRBV2 with TRBJ2-4; D gene ambiguous. V shed 4 bases and J shed 0 bases, with 4 bases lying between them. The germline CDR1 and CDR2 sequences are SNHLY and FYNNEI. The CDR3 totals 13 residues. The CDR3, as DNA: TGTGCCAGCAGTGTTCTAGCCAAAAACATTCAGTACTTC. This translates into CASSVLAKNIQYF.